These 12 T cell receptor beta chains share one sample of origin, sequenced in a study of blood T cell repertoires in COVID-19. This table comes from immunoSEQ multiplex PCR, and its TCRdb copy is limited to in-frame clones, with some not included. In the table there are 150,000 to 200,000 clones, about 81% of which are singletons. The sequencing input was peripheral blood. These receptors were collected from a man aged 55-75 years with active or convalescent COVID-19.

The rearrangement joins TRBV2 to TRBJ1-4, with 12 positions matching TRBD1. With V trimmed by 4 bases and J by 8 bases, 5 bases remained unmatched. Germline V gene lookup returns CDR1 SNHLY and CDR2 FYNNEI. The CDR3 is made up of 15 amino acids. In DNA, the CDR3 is TGTGCCAGCAGTGGAGGCGGGACAGGGGGCGAAAAACTGTTTTTT. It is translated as CASSGGGTGGEKLFF.

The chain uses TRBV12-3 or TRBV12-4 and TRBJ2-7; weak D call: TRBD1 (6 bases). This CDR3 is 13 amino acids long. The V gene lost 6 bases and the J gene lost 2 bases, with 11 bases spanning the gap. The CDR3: CASRDSLAYEQYF. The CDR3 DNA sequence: TGTGCCAGCAGGGACAGCCTCGCCTACGAGCAGTACTTC.

The chain's CDR3 is CASSPLRSGGAETQYF. The CDR3 DNA reads as TGTGCCAGCAGCCCGTTACGGAGCGGGGGGGCAGAGACCCAGTACTTC. The chain uses TRBV11-2 and TRBJ2-5; TRBD2 agrees at 10 bases. V was clipped by 5 bases and J by 4 bases; unmatched bases: 10. Germline loops: CDR1 SGHAT, CDR2 FQNNGV. The CDR3 consists of 16 residues.

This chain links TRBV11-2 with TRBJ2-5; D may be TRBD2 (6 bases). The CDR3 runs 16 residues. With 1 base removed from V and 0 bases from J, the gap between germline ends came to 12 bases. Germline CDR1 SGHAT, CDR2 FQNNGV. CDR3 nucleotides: TGTGCCAGCAGCTTAGGGCGGGGCAACTACCAAGAGACCCAGTACTTC. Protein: CASSLGRGNYQETQYF.

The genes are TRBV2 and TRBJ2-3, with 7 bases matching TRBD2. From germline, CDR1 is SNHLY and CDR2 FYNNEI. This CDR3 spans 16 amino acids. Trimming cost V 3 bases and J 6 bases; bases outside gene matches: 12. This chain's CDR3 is CASSEQVGGLWDTQYF. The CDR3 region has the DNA TGTGCCAGCAGTGAGCAAGTGGGAGGGCTTTGGGATACGCAGTATTTT.

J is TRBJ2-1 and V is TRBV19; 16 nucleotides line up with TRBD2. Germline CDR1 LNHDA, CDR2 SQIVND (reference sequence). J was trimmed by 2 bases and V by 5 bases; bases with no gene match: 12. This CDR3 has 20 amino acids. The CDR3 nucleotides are TGTGCCAGTAGTCCCCTCCCGGGACTAGCGGGAGGGCGAGCCTACAATGAGCAGTTCTTC. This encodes CASSPLPGLAGGRAYNEQFF.

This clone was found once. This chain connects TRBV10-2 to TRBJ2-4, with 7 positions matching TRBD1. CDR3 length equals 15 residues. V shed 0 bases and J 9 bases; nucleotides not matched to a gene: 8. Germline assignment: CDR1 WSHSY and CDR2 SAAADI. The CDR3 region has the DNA TGCGCCAGCAGTGAGTCAGGGGGCGAGGTAGGCATTCAGTACTTC. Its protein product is CASSESGGEVGIQYF.

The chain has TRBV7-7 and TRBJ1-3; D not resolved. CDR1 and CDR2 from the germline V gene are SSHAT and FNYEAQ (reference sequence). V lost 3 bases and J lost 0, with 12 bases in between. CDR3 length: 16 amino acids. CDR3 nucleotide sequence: TGTGCCAGCAGCTTCCGGACGGGGAGCTCTGGAAACACCATATATTTT. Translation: CASSFRTGSSGNTIYF. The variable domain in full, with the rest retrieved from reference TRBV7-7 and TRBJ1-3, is GAGVSQSPRYKVTKRGQDVTLRCDPISSHATLYWYQQALGQGPEFLTYFNYEAQPDKSGLPSDRFSAERPEGSISTLTIQRTEQRDSAMYRCASSFRTGSSGNTIYFGEGSWLTVV.

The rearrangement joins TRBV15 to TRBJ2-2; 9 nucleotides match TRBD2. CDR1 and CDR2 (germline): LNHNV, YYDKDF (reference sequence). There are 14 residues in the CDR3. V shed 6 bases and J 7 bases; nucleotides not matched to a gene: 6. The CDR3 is CATSGLAIGGELFF. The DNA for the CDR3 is TGTGCCACCAGTGGACTAGCGATCGGCGGGGAGCTGTTTTTT.

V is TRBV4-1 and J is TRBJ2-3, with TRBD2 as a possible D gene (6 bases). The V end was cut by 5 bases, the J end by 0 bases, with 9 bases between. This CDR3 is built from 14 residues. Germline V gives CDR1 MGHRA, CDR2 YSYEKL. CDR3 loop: CASSASGSTDTQYF. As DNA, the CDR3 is TGCGCCAGCAGCGCAAGCGGGAGCACAGATACGCAGTATTTT.

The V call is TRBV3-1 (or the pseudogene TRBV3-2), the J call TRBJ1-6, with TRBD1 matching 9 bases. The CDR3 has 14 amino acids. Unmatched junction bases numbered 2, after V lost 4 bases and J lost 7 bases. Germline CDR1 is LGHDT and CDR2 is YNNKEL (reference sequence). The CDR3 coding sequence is TGTGCCAGCAGCCCCACAGGGGGCAATTCACCCCTCCACTTT. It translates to CASSPTGGNSPLHF.

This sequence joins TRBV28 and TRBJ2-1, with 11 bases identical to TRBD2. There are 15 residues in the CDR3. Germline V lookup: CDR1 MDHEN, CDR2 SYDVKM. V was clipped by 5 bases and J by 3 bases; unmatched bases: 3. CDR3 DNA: TGTGCCAGCAGTAGGGGACTAGCGGACTACAATGAGCAGTTCTTC. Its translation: CASSRGLADYNEQFF.